These T cell receptor beta chains were read from a single sample in a study of blood T cells in healthy people across ages. Each CDR3 protein gets one entry after TCRdb re-called the 5' RACE reads with MiXCR. The repertoire holds about 1,400,000 distinct CDR3 sequences, with approximately 59% as singletons. Sequenced: blood. All receptors come from a man between 18 and 29 years old in good health. Each CDR3 is given with its conserved first and last residue. Each record gives: CDR3 DNA, CDR3 protein, clone size, V gene, J gene, D gene. A D gene is named only where the DNA matches it firmly. Size is omitted from some rows. Given values are once, few, many or a class for expanded clones.

CDR3nt: TGTGCCATCAGTGACTCGCGGGGAGCAGGCACCGGGGAGCTGTTTTTT
CDR3aa: CAISDSRGAGTGELFF
abundance: .
v_gene: TRBV10-3
j_gene: TRBJ2-2
d_gene: .

CDR3nt: TGCAGTGGGAATAGCGGGGGGAACTACGAGCAGTACTTC
CDR3aa: CSGNSGGNYEQYF
abundance: .
v_gene: TRBV20-1
j_gene: TRBJ2-7
d_gene: TRBD2

CDR3nt: TGCAGCGTATATGGGACTAGCAAGGATGGAGATACGCAGTATTTT
CDR3aa: CSVYGTSKDGDTQYF
abundance: few
v_gene: TRBV29-1
j_gene: TRBJ2-3
d_gene: TRBD2

CDR3nt: TGCGGCGTCCATAAGGGGGCAGCGATACAAGAGACCCAGTACTTC
CDR3aa: CGVHKGAAIQETQYF
abundance: .
v_gene: TRBV29-1
j_gene: TRBJ2-5
d_gene: TRBD1

CDR3nt: TGCAGTGCTAGAGATCAACTAGCGGGGTACACAGATACGCAGTATTTT
CDR3aa: CSARDQLAGYTDTQYF
abundance: .
v_gene: TRBV20-1
j_gene: TRBJ2-3
d_gene: TRBD2

CDR3nt: TGCAGCGTTGCAGACCTCTATGGCTACACCTTC
CDR3aa: CSVADLYGYTF
abundance: few
v_gene: TRBV29-1
j_gene: TRBJ1-2
d_gene: .

CDR3nt: TGCAGTGCTAGTTCCGGGGGGCCTACAACGGATACGCAGTATTTT
CDR3aa: CSASSGGPTTDTQYF
abundance: .
v_gene: TRBV20-1
j_gene: TRBJ2-3
d_gene: .

CDR3nt: TGTGCTAGTGGTTTGGTACCTCGCCGGAGCACAGATACGCAGTATTTT
CDR3aa: CASGLVPRRSTDTQYF
abundance: few
v_gene: TRBV12-5
j_gene: TRBJ2-3
d_gene: .

CDR3nt: TGTGCCAGCAGCTTAGAGAGAGGTGTTGGATCACCCCTCCACTTT
CDR3aa: CASSLERGVGSPLHF
abundance: .
v_gene: TRBV7-2
j_gene: TRBJ1-6
d_gene: .

CDR3nt: TGCGCCAGCAGCCAAAGTCCGGGTTTGAACGAGCAGTACTTC
CDR3aa: CASSQSPGLNEQYF
abundance: few
v_gene: TRBV4-1
j_gene: TRBJ2-7
d_gene: .

CDR3nt: TGTGCCAGCAGTCCCCTCCACGGGGGCGACAATCAGCCCCAGCATTTT
CDR3aa: CASSPLHGGDNQPQHF
abundance: once
v_gene: TRBV27
j_gene: TRBJ1-5
d_gene: .

CDR3nt: TGTGCCAGCAGCCGGGAAGGGGAGCAGTACTTC
CDR3aa: CASSREGEQYF
abundance: few
v_gene: TRBV7-9
j_gene: TRBJ2-7
d_gene: .

CDR3nt: TGTGCCAGCAGCCCACGTCGACAGGGCGTCCACGAGCAGTACTTC
CDR3aa: CASSPRRQGVHEQYF
abundance: .
v_gene: TRBV27
j_gene: TRBJ2-7
d_gene: TRBD1

CDR3nt: TGCGCCAGCAGCCAAAGACAGGGCCCTAATGAAAAACTGTTTTTT
CDR3aa: CASSQRQGPNEKLFF
abundance: .
v_gene: TRBV4-1
j_gene: TRBJ1-4
d_gene: TRBD1

CDR3nt: TGTGCCAGCAACGTGGGAGCAGATACGCAGTATTTT
CDR3aa: CASNVGADTQYF
abundance: many
v_gene: TRBV5-5
j_gene: TRBJ2-3
d_gene: .

CDR3nt: TGCGGGATTGGACAGGGCATTTTGGTGGACTATGGCTACACCTTC
CDR3aa: CGIGQGILVDYGYTF
abundance: few
v_gene: TRBV20-1
j_gene: TRBJ1-2
d_gene: TRBD1

CDR3nt: TGCGCCAGCAGCCCCCACGCTACGATGGTGAGGGACTATGGCTACACCTTC
CDR3aa: CASSPHATMVRDYGYTF
abundance: .
v_gene: TRBV4-1
j_gene: TRBJ1-2
d_gene: .

CDR3nt: TGCGCCAGCAGCCGCCGACTAGTGGAGGCGCAGTATTTT
CDR3aa: CASSRRLVEAQYF
abundance: .
v_gene: TRBV4-1
j_gene: TRBJ2-3
d_gene: .

CDR3nt: TGTAGTGCTAGAACAAAACAGGGGCCGAATTCACCCCTCCACTTT
CDR3aa: CSARTKQGPNSPLHF
abundance: few
v_gene: TRBV20-1
j_gene: TRBJ1-6
d_gene: TRBD1

CDR3nt: TGTGCCAGCAGTACCGGGCCCAGAACCGGGGAGCTGTTTTTT
CDR3aa: CASSTGPRTGELFF
abundance: few
v_gene: TRBV12-3/TRBV12-4
j_gene: TRBJ2-2
d_gene: .

CDR3nt: TGTGCCACCCGGGACATCGGGTACGAGCAGTACTTC
CDR3aa: CATRDIGYEQYF
abundance: .
v_gene: TRBV6-5
j_gene: TRBJ2-7
d_gene: .

CDR3nt: TGTGCCACCACCTGGGATTCCGGGACAGGGGCCGTTGAGCAGTTCTTC
CDR3aa: CATTWDSGTGAVEQFF
abundance: .
v_gene: TRBV6-1
j_gene: TRBJ2-1
d_gene: TRBD1

CDR3nt: TGTGCCAGCAGTTACAGGGGGACCTTATACAATGAGCAGTTCTTC
CDR3aa: CASSYRGTLYNEQFF
abundance: .
v_gene: TRBV6-6
j_gene: TRBJ2-1
d_gene: .

CDR3nt: TGTGCCAGCAGCCAAGAGCGATACAGGCTCAATGAAAAACTGTTTTTT
CDR3aa: CASSQERYRLNEKLFF
abundance: once
v_gene: TRBV4-2
j_gene: TRBJ1-4
d_gene: .

CDR3nt: TGTGCCAGCAGCCCCCCCGGGACTAGCGGATTGCAAGAGACCCAGTACTTC
CDR3aa: CASSPPGTSGLQETQYF
abundance: once
v_gene: TRBV6-5
j_gene: TRBJ2-5
d_gene: TRBD2

CDR3nt: TGCAGTGCTACCTTGGGGGTAGCGGCATCCTACGAGCAGTACTTC
CDR3aa: CSATLGVAASYEQYF
abundance: few
v_gene: TRBV20-1
j_gene: TRBJ2-7
d_gene: .

CDR3nt: TGTGCCAGCAGGACTGGCTCCTACAATGAGCAGTTCTTC
CDR3aa: CASRTGSYNEQFF
abundance: many
v_gene: TRBV7-2
j_gene: TRBJ2-1
d_gene: .

CDR3nt: TGCAGTGCTGGGGCGCAGGAATTATCCTGCGAGCAGTACTTC
CDR3aa: CSAGAQELSCEQYF
abundance: .
v_gene: TRBV20-1
j_gene: TRBJ2-7
d_gene: .

CDR3nt: TGTGCCAGCAGCTTCGGGACAGGGTACACAGATACGCAGTATTTT
CDR3aa: CASSFGTGYTDTQYF
abundance: .
v_gene: TRBV7-9
j_gene: TRBJ2-3
d_gene: TRBD1

CDR3nt: TGTGCCAGCAGCTTAGGAGATGGGGTGGCAGATACGCAGTATTTT
CDR3aa: CASSLGDGVADTQYF
abundance: few
v_gene: TRBV7-9
j_gene: TRBJ2-3
d_gene: .

CDR3nt: TGTGCCAGCAGTTACTCTAGTTTCGACTACGAGCAGTACTTC
CDR3aa: CASSYSSFDYEQYF
abundance: .
v_gene: TRBV6-5
j_gene: TRBJ2-7
d_gene: .

CDR3nt: TGCAGCGTTGAAGAATGGGGACAGGGCCAGGGGACCCAGTACTTC
CDR3aa: CSVEEWGQGQGTQYF
abundance: few
v_gene: TRBV29-1
j_gene: TRBJ2-5
d_gene: TRBD1

CDR3nt: TGTGCCAGCAGTTTTAATAAGGGGGCGATCTCCACTGAAGCTTTCTTT
CDR3aa: CASSFNKGAISTEAFF
abundance: .
v_gene: TRBV27
j_gene: TRBJ1-1
d_gene: TRBD1

CDR3nt: TGCAGCGTTGAAACTAGCGGGGCGAACACCGGGGAGCTGTTTTTT
CDR3aa: CSVETSGANTGELFF
abundance: .
v_gene: TRBV29-1
j_gene: TRBJ2-2
d_gene: TRBD2

CDR3nt: TGTGCCACCGTTCATAACAGAAATAGCAATCAGCCCCAGCATTTT
CDR3aa: CATVHNRNSNQPQHF
abundance: once
v_gene: TRBV15
j_gene: TRBJ1-5
d_gene: .

CDR3nt: TGTGCCAGCAGCCCAGAGCTGTTTTTT
CDR3aa: CASSPELFF
abundance: .
v_gene: TRBV5-8
j_gene: TRBJ2-2
d_gene: .

CDR3nt: TGTGCCAGCAGCTTAATTAGGTGGTCTGAGCAGTTCTTC
CDR3aa: CASSLIRWSEQFF
abundance: .
v_gene: TRBV7-2
j_gene: TRBJ2-1
d_gene: .

CDR3nt: TGTGCCAGCAGACAAGACAGGAGGGGTACTGAAGCTTTCTTT
CDR3aa: CASRQDRRGTEAFF
abundance: .
v_gene: TRBV6-1
j_gene: TRBJ1-1
d_gene: .

CDR3nt: TGCGCCAGCAGCCAAGGCCTTTCGAGGGGGGGGCAGTACTTC
CDR3aa: CASSQGLSRGGQYF
abundance: .
v_gene: TRBV4-1
j_gene: TRBJ2-4
d_gene: .

CDR3nt: TGTGCCATCAGTGAGCGACCACCTAACACAGATACGCAGTATTTT
CDR3aa: CAISERPPNTDTQYF
abundance: .
v_gene: TRBV10-3
j_gene: TRBJ2-3
d_gene: .

CDR3nt: TGTGCCAGCAGCCAAGACTTGGTAGCTGCTTACGAGCAGTACTTC
CDR3aa: CASSQDLVAAYEQYF
abundance: few
v_gene: TRBV3-1
j_gene: TRBJ2-7
d_gene: .

CDR3nt: TGCGCCAGCAGCTTGGATTCAGGCGGGGGCATGGGTTCACCCCTCCACTTT
CDR3aa: CASSLDSGGGMGSPLHF
abundance: few
v_gene: TRBV5-1
j_gene: TRBJ1-6
d_gene: .

CDR3nt: TGCAGTGCTAGAGATGGGTCGGGAAACAGAGGGGAGACCCAGTACTTC
CDR3aa: CSARDGSGNRGETQYF
abundance: .
v_gene: TRBV20-1
j_gene: TRBJ2-5
d_gene: .

CDR3nt: TGTGCCAGCAGCTTACGAGCGGGGGGCGGCACAGATACGCAGTATTTT
CDR3aa: CASSLRAGGGTDTQYF
abundance: .
v_gene: TRBV7-6
j_gene: TRBJ2-3
d_gene: TRBD2

CDR3nt: TGTGCCAGTAGGGCTAGCACCAACACCGGGGAGCTGTTTTTT
CDR3aa: CASRASTNTGELFF
abundance: .
v_gene: TRBV7-2
j_gene: TRBJ2-2
d_gene: .

CDR3nt: TGTGCCAGCAGTGAGGGCCCCGGGAACAATGAGCAGTTCTTC
CDR3aa: CASSEGPGNNEQFF
abundance: few
v_gene: TRBV6-1
j_gene: TRBJ2-1
d_gene: .

CDR3nt: TGTGCCAGCGGAAGGCAGGGGCTGGACGAGCAGTACTTC
CDR3aa: CASGRQGLDEQYF
abundance: .
v_gene: TRBV27
j_gene: TRBJ2-7
d_gene: .

CDR3nt: TGTGCCAGCAGTCAAGCGGGGTCGGGAGGACCTACCCAGCAGTACTTC
CDR3aa: CASSQAGSGGPTQQYF
abundance: once
v_gene: TRBV3-1
j_gene: TRBJ2-5
d_gene: TRBD2

CDR3nt: TGTGCCAGCAGCCGATACCTAGCGGGGGGGCCGCAGTACAATGAGCAGTTCTTC
CDR3aa: CASSRYLAGGPQYNEQFF
abundance: .
v_gene: TRBV6-2/TRBV6-3
j_gene: TRBJ2-1
d_gene: TRBD2